These T cell receptor beta chains were read from a single sample in a study of control samples from healthy donors and cancer patients. Sequencing used immunoSEQ multiplex PCR; TCRdb keeps in-frame clones, though not all of them. The sample has just under 75,000 clones, about 88% seen once. Sequencing used blood. The receptors derive from a woman in her forties or fifties in good health. CDR3s include the opening cysteine and the closing phenylalanine or tryptophan. The D gene is left open where the match is weak. Rows may omit the clone size; those that give it use once, few, many or a size class.

D	size	J	V	CDR3	DNA
-	-	TRBJ1-1	TRBV29-1	CSVVGKKAFF	TGCAGCGTTGTAGGAAAAAAAGCTTTCTTT
TRBD1	few	TRBJ1-2	TRBV30	CASGTGGFNYGYTF	TGTGCGTCCGGGACAGGGGGGTTTAACTATGGCTACACCTTC
-	-	TRBJ2-5	TRBV19	CATGQGSGGRETQYF	TGTGCCACCGGCCAGGGTTCAGGTGGGAGAGAGACCCAGTACTTC
TRBD2	-	TRBJ2-3	TRBV30	CAWWAAGTNTDTQYF	TGTGCCTGGTGGGCAGCGGGAACTAACACAGATACGCAGTATTTT
-	-	TRBJ2-1	TRBV11-2	CASSPMWGLGTSKFF	-
-	once	TRBJ2-5	TRBV3-1/TRBV3-2	CASSPSTIPRETQYF	TGTGCCAGCAGCCCCTCGACTATTCCGAGAGAGACCCAGTACTTC
-	-	TRBJ2-5	TRBV9	CASSPGPEETQYF	TGTGCCAGCAGCCCAGGGCCCGAAGAGACCCAGTACTTC
-	few	TRBJ2-5	TRBV28	CASSPLTAYQETQYF	TGTGCCAGCAGTCCCCTTACGGCGTACCAAGAGACCCAGTACTTC
-	-	TRBJ2-1	TRBV11-1	CASSSPGFANEQFF	TGTGCCAGCAGCTCCCCAGGGTTCGCCAATGAGCAGTTCTTC
-	-	TRBJ1-5	TRBV12-3/TRBV12-4	CASSPGPRQPQHF	TGTGCCAGCAGTCCGGGACCTCGGCAGCCCCAGCATTTT
-	-	TRBJ1-2	TRBV30	CARGVLAGYTF	TGTGCCCGAGGGGTCTTGGCTGGCTACACCTTC
TRBD2	-	TRBJ2-1	TRBV28	CASSRWTSGGYNEQFF	TGTGCCAGCAGCCGATGGACTAGCGGGGGCTACAATGAGCAGTTCTTC
TRBD1	once	TRBJ1-2	TRBV28	CASSPSGQVYGYTF	TGTGCCAGCAGTCCCTCGGGACAGGTCTATGGCTACACCTTC
-	-	TRBJ1-5	TRBV15	CATSRDEMGQPQHF	TGTGCCACCAGCAGAGATGAGATGGGGCAGCCCCAGCATTTT
TRBD2	once	TRBJ2-1	TRBV11-2	CASSLGLAGENEQFF	TGTGCCAGCAGCTTAGGACTAGCGGGAGAAAATGAGCAGTTCTTC
-	-	TRBJ1-5	TRBV30	CAWSRDSRGQPQHF	TGTGCCTGGAGTCGGGACTCCCGGGGACAGCCCCAGCATTTT
-	-	TRBJ2-1	TRBV3-1/TRBV3-2	CASSQGHNEQFF	TGTGCCAGCAGCCAAGGCCACAATGAGCAGTTCTTC
-	-	TRBJ2-7	TRBV29-1	CSVEDLASEQYF	TGCAGCGTTGAAGACTTAGCCTCCGAGCAGTACTTC
TRBD2	-	TRBJ2-1	TRBV28	CASTPSGTSGTIIGFF	TGTGCCAGCACCCCGTCGGGGACTAGCGGGACCATTATCGGGTTCTTC